The table lists the clone carrying this TCR beta chain with many counts. The antigen remains undetermined. The CDR3 covers 12 residues. V lost 3 bases to trimming and J lost 2 bases, with 6 bases between them. Germline values: CDR1 SQVTM, CDR2 ANQGSEA. This sample stems from a study of post-analysis software for immune sequencing data. Study results and caveats: A few TRBV segments were significantly more frequent in patients than in controls. TRBV5-6, TRBV5-1 and TRBV20-1 were among these segments.

TCR beta cDNA libraries included unique molecular identifiers. TCRdb re-derived calls from the PCR reads in MiXCR, one entry per CDR3 protein. In the table there are roughly 730,000 distinct CDR3 sequences, 25% to 30% of which are singletons. J is TRBJ2-3 and V is TRBV29-1, with D uncertain. Sample: blood. This clonotype originated in a girl between 5 and 17 years old with multiple sclerosis. The CDR3 region is CSVDLNTDTQYF. CDR3 bases: TGCAGCGTTGACCTTAACACAGATACGCAGTATTTT.